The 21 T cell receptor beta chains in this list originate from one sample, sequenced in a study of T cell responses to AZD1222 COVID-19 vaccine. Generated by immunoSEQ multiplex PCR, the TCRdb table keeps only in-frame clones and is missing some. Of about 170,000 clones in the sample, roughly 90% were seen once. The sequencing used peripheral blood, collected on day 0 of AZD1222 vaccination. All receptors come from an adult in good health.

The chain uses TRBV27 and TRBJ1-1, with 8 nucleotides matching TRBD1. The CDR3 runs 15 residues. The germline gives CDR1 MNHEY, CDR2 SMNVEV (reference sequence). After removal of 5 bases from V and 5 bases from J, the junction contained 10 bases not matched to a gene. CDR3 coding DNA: TGTGCCAGCAGTCCCACCCGGACAGGGATTACTGAAGCTTTCTTT. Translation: CASSPTRTGITEAFF.

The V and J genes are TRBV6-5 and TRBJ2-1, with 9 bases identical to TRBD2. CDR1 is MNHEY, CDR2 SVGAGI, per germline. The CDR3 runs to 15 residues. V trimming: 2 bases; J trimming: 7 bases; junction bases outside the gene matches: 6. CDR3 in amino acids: CASSYDAGGRNEQFF. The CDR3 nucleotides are TGTGCCAGCAGTTACGATGCGGGAGGGCGGAATGAGCAGTTCTTC.

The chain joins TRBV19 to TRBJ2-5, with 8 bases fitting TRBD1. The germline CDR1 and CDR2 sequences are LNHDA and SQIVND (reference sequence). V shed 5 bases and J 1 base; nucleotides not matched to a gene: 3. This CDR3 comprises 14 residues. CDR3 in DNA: TGTGCCAGTAGTCGGACAGGGATCCAAGAGACCCAGTACTTC. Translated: CASSRTGIQETQYF.

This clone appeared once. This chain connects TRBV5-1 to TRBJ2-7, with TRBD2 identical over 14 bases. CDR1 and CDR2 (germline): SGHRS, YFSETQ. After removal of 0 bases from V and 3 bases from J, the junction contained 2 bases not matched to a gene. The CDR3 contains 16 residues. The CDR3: CASSLGGTSGSYEQYF. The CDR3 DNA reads TGCGCCAGCAGCTTGGGGGGGACTAGCGGGAGCTACGAGCAGTACTTC.

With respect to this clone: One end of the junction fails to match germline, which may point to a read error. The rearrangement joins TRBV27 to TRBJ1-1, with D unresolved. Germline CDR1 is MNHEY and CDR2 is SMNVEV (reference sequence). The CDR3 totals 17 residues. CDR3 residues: CASSFGSNPKIGPMMLF. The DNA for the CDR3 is TGTGCCAGCAGTTTTGGGAGTAATCCGAAAATAGGACCTATGATGCTCTTT.

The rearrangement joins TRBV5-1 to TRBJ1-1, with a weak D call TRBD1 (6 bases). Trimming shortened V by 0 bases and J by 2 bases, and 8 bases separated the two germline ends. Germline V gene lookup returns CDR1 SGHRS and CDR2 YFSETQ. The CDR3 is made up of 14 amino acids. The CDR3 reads CASSLEDSNTEAFF. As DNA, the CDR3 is TGCGCCAGCAGCTTGGAGGACAGTAACACTGAAGCTTTCTTT.

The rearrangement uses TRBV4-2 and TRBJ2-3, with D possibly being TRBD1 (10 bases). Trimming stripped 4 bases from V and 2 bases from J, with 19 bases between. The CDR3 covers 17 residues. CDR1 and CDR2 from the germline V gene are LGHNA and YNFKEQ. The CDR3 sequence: CASSRTGGTSPTDTQYF. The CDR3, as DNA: TGTGCCAGCAGCCGGACAGGGGGGACTAGCCCCACAGATACGCAGTATTTT.

The CDR3 reads CSVTRDRDTEAFF. CDR3 sequence (DNA): TGCAGCGTGACCCGGGACAGGGACACTGAAGCTTTCTTT. The rearrangement links TRBV29-1 to TRBJ1-1; 9 nucleotides match TRBD1. Per germline, CDR1 SQVTM and CDR2 ANQGSEA. This CDR3 region has 13 residues. Germline trimming cut 6 bases from V and 3 bases from J; bases unmatched to any gene: 5.

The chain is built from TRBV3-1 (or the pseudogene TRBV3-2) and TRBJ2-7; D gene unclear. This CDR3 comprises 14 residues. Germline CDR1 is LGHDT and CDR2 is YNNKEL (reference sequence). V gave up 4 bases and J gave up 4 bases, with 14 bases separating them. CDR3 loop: CASSPLNGKYEQYF. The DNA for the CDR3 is TGTGCCAGCAGCCCCTTGAATGGGAAATACGAGCAGTACTTC.

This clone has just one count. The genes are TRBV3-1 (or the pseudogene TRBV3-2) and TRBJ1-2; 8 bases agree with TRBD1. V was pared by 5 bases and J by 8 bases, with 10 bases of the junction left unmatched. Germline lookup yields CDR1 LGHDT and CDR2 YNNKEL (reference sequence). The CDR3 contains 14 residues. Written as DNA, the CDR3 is TGTGCCAGCAGCAACATCGGGACAGGAGACGGCTACACCTTC. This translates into CASSNIGTGDGYTF.

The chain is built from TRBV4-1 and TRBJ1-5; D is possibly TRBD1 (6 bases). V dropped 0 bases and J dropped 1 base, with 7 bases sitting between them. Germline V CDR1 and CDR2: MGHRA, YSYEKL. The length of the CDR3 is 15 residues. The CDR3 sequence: CASSQDTGSNQPQHF. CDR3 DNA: TGCGCCAGCAGCCAAGATACAGGGAGCAATCAGCCCCAGCATTTT.

The CDR3 DNA reads TGTGCCTGGGAGCGAAGGATGAACACTGAAGCTTTCTTT. This gives the protein CAWERRMNTEAFF. The V and J genes are TRBV30 and TRBJ1-1; D is unclear. Germline V gene sequence: CDR1 GTSNPN, CDR2 SVGIG (reference sequence). The CDR3 is 13 residues long. V was pared by 5 bases and J by 0 bases, with 10 bases between.

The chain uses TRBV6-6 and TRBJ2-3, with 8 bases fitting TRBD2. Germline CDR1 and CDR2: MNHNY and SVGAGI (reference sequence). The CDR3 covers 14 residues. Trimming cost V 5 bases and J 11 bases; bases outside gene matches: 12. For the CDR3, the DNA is TGTGCCAGCAGTGATGTAATAGCGGGGAAGGAGCAGTATTTT. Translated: CASSDVIAGKEQYF.

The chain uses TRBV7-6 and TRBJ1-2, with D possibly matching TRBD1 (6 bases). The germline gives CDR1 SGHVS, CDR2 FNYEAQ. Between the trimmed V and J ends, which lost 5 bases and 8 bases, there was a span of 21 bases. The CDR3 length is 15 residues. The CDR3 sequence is CASSPTKDSVAGYTF. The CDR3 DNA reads TGTGCCAGCAGCCCAACAAAGGACAGCGTGGCCGGCTACACCTTC.

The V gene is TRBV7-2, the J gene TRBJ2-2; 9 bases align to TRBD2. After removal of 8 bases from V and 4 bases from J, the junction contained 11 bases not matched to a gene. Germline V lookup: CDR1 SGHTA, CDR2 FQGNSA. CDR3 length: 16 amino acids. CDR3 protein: CASRPAGGAGTGELFF. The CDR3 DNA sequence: TGTGCCAGCCGCCCTGCGGGGGGGGCGGGCACCGGGGAGCTGTTTTTT.

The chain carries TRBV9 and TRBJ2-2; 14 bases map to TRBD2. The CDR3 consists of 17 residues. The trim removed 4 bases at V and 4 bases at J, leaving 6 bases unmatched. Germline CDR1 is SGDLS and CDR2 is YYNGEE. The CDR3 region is CASSPTSGRAVTGELFF. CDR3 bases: TGTGCCAGCAGCCCGACTAGCGGGAGGGCCGTCACCGGGGAGCTGTTTTTT.

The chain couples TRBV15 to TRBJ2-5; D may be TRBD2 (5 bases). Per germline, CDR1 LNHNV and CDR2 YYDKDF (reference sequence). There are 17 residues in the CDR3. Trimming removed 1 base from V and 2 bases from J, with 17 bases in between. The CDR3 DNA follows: TGTGCCACCAGCAGAGGATCCCCAGCGGTTTTACAAGAGACCCAGTACTTC. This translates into CATSRGSPAVLQETQYF.

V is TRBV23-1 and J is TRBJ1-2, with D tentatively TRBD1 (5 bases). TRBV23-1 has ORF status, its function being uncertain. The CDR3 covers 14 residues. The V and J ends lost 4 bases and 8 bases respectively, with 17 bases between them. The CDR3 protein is CASSPKARGNGYTF. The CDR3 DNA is TGCGCCAGCAGTCCCAAGGCTCGGGGGAACGGCTACACCTTC.

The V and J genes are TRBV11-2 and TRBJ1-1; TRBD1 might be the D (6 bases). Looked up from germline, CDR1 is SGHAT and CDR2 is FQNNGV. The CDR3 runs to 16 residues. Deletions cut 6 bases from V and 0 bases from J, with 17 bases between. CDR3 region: CASSQQGWYLNTEAFF. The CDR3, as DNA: TGTGCCAGCAGTCAACAGGGATGGTATTTGAACACTGAAGCTTTCTTT.

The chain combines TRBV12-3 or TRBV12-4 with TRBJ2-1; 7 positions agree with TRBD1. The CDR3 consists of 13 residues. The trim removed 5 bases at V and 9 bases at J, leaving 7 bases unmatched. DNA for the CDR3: TGTGCCAGCAGTCCCACGACAGGGACTGAGCAGTTCTTC. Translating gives CASSPTTGTEQFF.

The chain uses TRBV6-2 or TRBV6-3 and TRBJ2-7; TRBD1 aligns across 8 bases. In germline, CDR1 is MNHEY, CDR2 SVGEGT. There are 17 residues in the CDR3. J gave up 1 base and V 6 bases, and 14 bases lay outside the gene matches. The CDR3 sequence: CASSPTPGQGGSYEQYF. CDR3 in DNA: TGTGCCAGCAGCCCGACCCCCGGACAGGGCGGTTCCTACGAGCAGTACTTC.